A single sample is the source of the 5 T cell receptor beta chains below, sequenced in a study of blood T cell repertoires in COVID-19. The table came from immunoSEQ multiplex PCR; TCRdb's copy has only in-frame clones and leaves some out. Among roughly 340,000 clones listed, about 89% were seen once. The source material was peripheral blood. The receptors originated from a woman aged 25 to 39 with COVID-19, enrolled during active disease.

V is TRBV29-1 and J is TRBJ2-2; TRBD2 aligns across 11 bases. In germline, CDR1 is SQVTM, CDR2 ANQGSEA. Unmatched junction bases numbered 11, after V lost 3 bases and J lost 2 bases. CDR3 length: 18 amino acids. This CDR3 reads CSVEPLGSGGVNTGELFF. In DNA, the CDR3 is TGCAGCGTTGAGCCGTTAGGTAGCGGGGGGGTAAACACCGGGGAGCTGTTTTTT.

The chain recombines TRBV27 with TRBJ2-5; D perhaps matches TRBD1 (6 bases). CDR1 and CDR2 (germline): MNHEY, SMNVEV (reference sequence). V was shortened by 8 bases and J by 9 bases, with 7 bases between the two germline ends. The CDR3 covers 9 residues. The chain's CDR3 is CASPGAQYF. DNA of the CDR3: TGTGCCAGCCCAGGGGCCCAGTACTTC.

The rearrangement links TRBV6-5 to TRBJ1-2; D may be TRBD1 (5 bases). The CDR3 contains 14 residues. V lost 5 bases and J 3 bases, leaving 13 bases between the germline ends. Germline V gene data show CDR1 as MNHEY and CDR2 as SVGAGI. This CDR3 is CASSLGVSHYGYTF. The CDR3 coding sequence is TGTGCCAGCAGTCTAGGGGTATCCCACTATGGCTACACCTTC.

The CDR3 bases are TGTGCCAGCAGTTTCCTATTTGGGAACACTGAAGCTTTCTTT. Encoded protein: CASSFLFGNTEAFF. The chain couples TRBV6-2 or TRBV6-3 to TRBJ1-1, with D uncertain. Trimming took off 4 bases at V and 1 base at J, with 10 bases between the two ends. Germline V gene data show CDR1 as MNHEY and CDR2 as SVGEGT. CDR3 length: 14 amino acids.

V gene TRBV6-5 combines with J gene TRBJ1-2; perhaps TRBD1 as D (5 bases). V was trimmed by 5 bases and J by 8 bases, leaving 18 bases between them. Germline V lookup: CDR1 MNHEY, CDR2 SVGAGI. The CDR3 consists of 14 residues. CDR3 amino acids: CASSTFGGEEGYTF. CDR3 nucleotide sequence: TGTGCCAGCAGTACATTCGGGGGGGAGGAAGGCTACACCTTC.